This TCR beta chain was captured by sequencing in a study of early T cells in non-severe SARS-CoV-2 infection. Study-wide background: Sequenced bulk RNA came from whole blood that was unsorted, and chains were unpaired.

Overall study findings and caveats: VDJdb-based matching was biased toward anti-spike CD8 responses and missed private and CD4 specificities.

Unique molecular identifiers were added to individual cDNA molecules. TCRdb fed the 5' RACE reads into MiXCR, producing one record per CDR3 protein. The sample includes about 36,000 distinct CDR3 sequences, 5.3% of them seen just once. V dropped 4 bases and J dropped 0; count of bases not matched to a gene: 13. This CDR3 contains 19 residues. Germline CDR1 SGHTA, CDR2 FQGNSA. This clonotype was detected ten times or more. Its antigen is unknown. The TCR comes from an adult who was a healthcare worker with PCR-confirmed SARS-CoV-2 infection or an uninfected control (not recorded which). Sequencing was performed on whole blood. This chain joins TRBV7-2 and TRBJ2-4, with 9 nucleotides matching TRBD2. This chain's CDR3 is CASSSPGTSRSLAKNIQYF. DNA of the CDR3: TGTGCCAGCAGCTCTCCCGGGACTAGCAGGTCACTAGCCAAAAACATTCAGTACTTC.